These 15 T cell receptor beta chains originate from one sample sequenced in a study of blood T cell repertoires in COVID-19. The repertoire was sequenced with immunoSEQ multiplex PCR; TCRdb's copy has only in-frame clones and lacks some. The data show tens of thousands of clones, 78% seen once. The sample was peripheral blood. The receptors here all came from a man aged 65 to 79 with acute or convalescent COVID-19.

This clone was picked up a small number of times. The CDR3 here is CAWSVRVVAKNIQYF. The CDR3 DNA follows: TGTGCCTGGAGTGTACGAGTTGTAGCCAAAAACATTCAGTACTTC. This chain connects TRBV30 to TRBJ2-4, with no clear D. The V end lost 0 bases, the J end lost 0 bases, and 9 bases lay between the germline ends. Per the germline V gene, CDR1 is GTSNPN and CDR2 is SVGIG (reference sequence). This CDR3 spans 15 amino acids.

J is TRBJ2-7 and V is TRBV7-2, with 9 bases aligning to TRBD1. The junction had 11 bases not matched to a gene; V was cut back by 4 bases and J by 4 bases. The CDR3 runs to 16 residues. CDR1 and CDR2 from the germline V gene are SGHTA and FQGNSA. The CDR3 spells CASSSASATGGYEQYF. The CDR3 DNA follows: TGTGCCAGCAGCTCCGCCTCAGCGACAGGGGGATACGAGCAGTACTTC.

J is TRBJ1-1 and V is TRBV6-2 or TRBV6-3; 10 positions match TRBD1. Germline V gene sequence: CDR1 MNHEY, CDR2 SVGEGT. The CDR3 has 15 residues. V shed 5 bases, J shed 4 bases, and the junction held 7 bases outside the gene matches. The CDR3 nucleotides are TGTGCCAGCAGTGACAGGGGGCACGGAGGCACTGAAGCTTTCTTT. This codes for CASSDRGHGGTEAFF.

There are a few counts of this clone. J is TRBJ1-5 and V is TRBV6-6; 9 nucleotides match TRBD1. This CDR3 is built from 15 residues. Germline CDR1 and CDR2: MNHNY and SVGAGI (reference sequence). Trimming at V came to 4 bases and at J to 3 bases, leaving 4 bases not matched to a gene. CDR3 in DNA: TGTGCCAGCAGTTCCCGGGACAGGGACAATCAGCCCCAGCATTTT. Translating gives CASSSRDRDNQPQHF.

This clone occurred a few times. This chain links TRBV5-1 with TRBJ2-3; D gene ambiguous. CDR3 length: 12 residues. Deletions cut 7 bases from V and 2 bases from J, with 8 bases between. In germline, CDR1 is SGHRS, CDR2 YFSETQ. CDR3 in amino acids: CASLGNTDTQYF. Here the CDR3 DNA reads TGCGCCAGCCTGGGCAACACAGATACGCAGTATTTT.

This clone was recorded once. This chain connects TRBV7-6 to TRBJ1-6, with TRBD1 matching 9 bases. V was pared by 2 bases and J by 5 bases, with 4 bases of the junction left unmatched. Germline V gene data show CDR1 as SGHVS and CDR2 as FNYEAQ. The CDR3 is 16 residues long. The CDR3 DNA follows: TGTGCCAGCAGCTTAACCGGGACAGGGAATAATTCACCCCTCCACTTT. This sequence encodes CASSLTGTGNNSPLHF.

This clone was picked up a small number of times. V gene TRBV19 combines with J gene TRBJ1-4; possibly TRBD1 for D (5 bases). Per germline, CDR1 LNHDA and CDR2 SQIVND (reference sequence). Trimming stripped 4 bases from V and 2 bases from J, with 8 bases between. CDR3 length: 14 amino acids. The CDR3 nucleotides are TGTGCCAGTAGTACGGGGGGTACTAATGAAAAACTGTTTTTT. Protein: CASSTGGTNEKLFF.

The V gene is TRBV11-3, the J gene TRBJ2-5; 12 bases align to TRBD2. The trim removed 4 bases at V and 2 bases at J, leaving 2 bases unmatched. The CDR3 has 15 amino acids. The V gene's germline CDR1 is SGHNT and CDR2 YENEEA. Here the CDR3 DNA reads TGTGCCAGCAGCTCCGGACTAGCGGGACAAGAGACCCAGTACTTC. Amino acid sequence: CASSSGLAGQETQYF.

The chain couples TRBV6-4 to TRBJ1-1, with D possibly matching TRBD1 (6 bases). There are 13 residues in the CDR3. The V end lost 8 bases, the J end lost 4 bases, and 14 bases lay between the germline ends. Germline V lookup: CDR1 MRHNA, CDR2 SNTAGT. The CDR3 reads CASLNEGGTEAFF. Here the CDR3 DNA reads TGTGCCAGCCTAAACGAAGGGGGCACTGAAGCTTTCTTT.

V is TRBV25-1 and J is TRBJ1-2; 9 positions agree with TRBD1. Germline values: CDR1 MGHDK, CDR2 SYGVNS. The trim removed 2 bases at V and 4 bases at J, leaving 11 bases unmatched. CDR3 length: 17 residues. CDR3 in DNA: TGTGCCAGCAGTGAAACCGGGACAGGGAGGTTCCGCTATGGCTACACCTTC. This translates into CASSETGTGRFRYGYTF.

The V gene is TRBV6-6, the J gene TRBJ2-7; the D gene is possibly TRBD1 (5 bases). Germline assignment: CDR1 MNHNY and CDR2 SVGAGI (reference sequence). V was trimmed by 3 bases and J by 6 bases, leaving 21 bases between them. The CDR3 is made up of 16 amino acids. The CDR3 nucleotides read TGTGCCAGCAGTTATCCCCTCCAGGGTCCGGGCGCCGAGCAGTACTTC. Residues: CASSYPLQGPGAEQYF.

V is TRBV10-2 and J is TRBJ2-1; 10 positions agree with TRBD2. The CDR3 length is 12 residues. Germline V CDR1 and CDR2: WSHSY, SAAADI. V shed 5 bases, J shed 8 bases, and the junction held 0 bases outside the gene matches. Written as DNA, the CDR3 is TGCGCCAGCAGTCTAGCGGGAGATGAGCAGTTCTTC. Its translation: CASSLAGDEQFF.

The chain employs TRBV3-1 (or the pseudogene TRBV3-2) and TRBJ2-3; no reliable D call. Looked up from germline, CDR1 is LGHDT and CDR2 is YNNKEL (reference sequence). CDR3 length: 12 amino acids. The V end lost 6 bases, the J end lost 4 bases, and 8 bases lay between the germline ends. In DNA, the CDR3 is TGTGCCAGCAGAAATAGCCCAGATACGCAGTATTTT. Its translation is CASRNSPDTQYF.

The chain recombines TRBV9 with TRBJ1-4; D unresolved. Germline CDR1 reads SGDLS; CDR2 reads YYNGEE. Deletions cut 0 bases from V and 5 bases from J, with 17 bases between. This CDR3 is built from 17 residues. The CDR3 bases are TGTGCCAGCAGCGTAGGTGTTAGCCCAGCTTCAAATGAAAAACTGTTTTTT. This gives the protein CASSVGVSPASNEKLFF.

This chain links TRBV30 with TRBJ1-1; TRBD1 agrees at 7 bases. The CDR3 has 14 residues. CDR1 GTSNPN and CDR2 SVGIG come from the germline V gene (reference sequence). Trimming cost V 4 bases and J 1 base; bases outside gene matches: 6. This CDR3 reads CAWNRDSANTEAFF. The CDR3 DNA follows: TGTGCCTGGAATCGGGACAGTGCGAACACTGAAGCTTTCTTT. Full variable domain (rest looked up from reference TRBV30 and TRBJ1-1): SQTIHQWPATLVQPVGSPLSLECTVEGTSNPNLYWYRQAAGRGLQLLFYSVGIGQISSEVPQNLSASRPQDRQFILSSKKLLLSDSGFYLCAWNRDSANTEAFFGQGTRLTVV.